Detailed here is one T cell receptor beta chain. As handled by the study authors: How many nucleated cells were present was estimated from reference gene primer amplification. Sequencing used immunoSEQ multiplex PCR; TCRdb keeps in-frame clones, though not all of them. V, J and clone size are taken as reported in that table, and D and trimming were inferred from the DNA itself. The sample has some 96,000 clones, roughly 84% seen once. These data are taken from a study of blood T cell repertoires in COVID-19. Study information: PBMCs, B-cell-depleted T cells, or T cells provided the cDNA or gDNA that made up the material.

V shed 6 bases and J shed 1 base, with 7 bases lying between them. The CDR3 extends over 13 amino acids. Germline CDR1 reads MNHEY; CDR2 reads SVGAGI. The genes are TRBV6-5 and TRBJ2-1; the D gene is possibly TRBD2 (6 bases). The sequence was collected from a young man in a cohort sampled during active COVID-19. Specimen: peripheral blood. CDR3 sequence reads: CASREGSYNEQFF. The CDR3 DNA is TGTGCCAGCAGGGAGGGGTCCTACAATGAGCAGTTCTTC.